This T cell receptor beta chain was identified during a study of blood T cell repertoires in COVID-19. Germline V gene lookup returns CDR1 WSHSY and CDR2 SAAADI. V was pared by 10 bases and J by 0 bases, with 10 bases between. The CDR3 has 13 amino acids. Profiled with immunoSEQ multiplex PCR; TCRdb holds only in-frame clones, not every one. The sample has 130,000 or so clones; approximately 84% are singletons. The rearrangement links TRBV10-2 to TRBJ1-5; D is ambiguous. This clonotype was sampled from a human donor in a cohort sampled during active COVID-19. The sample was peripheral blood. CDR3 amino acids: CATRHNSNQPQHF. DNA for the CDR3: TGCGCCACCAGACATAATAGCAATCAGCCCCAGCATTTT.